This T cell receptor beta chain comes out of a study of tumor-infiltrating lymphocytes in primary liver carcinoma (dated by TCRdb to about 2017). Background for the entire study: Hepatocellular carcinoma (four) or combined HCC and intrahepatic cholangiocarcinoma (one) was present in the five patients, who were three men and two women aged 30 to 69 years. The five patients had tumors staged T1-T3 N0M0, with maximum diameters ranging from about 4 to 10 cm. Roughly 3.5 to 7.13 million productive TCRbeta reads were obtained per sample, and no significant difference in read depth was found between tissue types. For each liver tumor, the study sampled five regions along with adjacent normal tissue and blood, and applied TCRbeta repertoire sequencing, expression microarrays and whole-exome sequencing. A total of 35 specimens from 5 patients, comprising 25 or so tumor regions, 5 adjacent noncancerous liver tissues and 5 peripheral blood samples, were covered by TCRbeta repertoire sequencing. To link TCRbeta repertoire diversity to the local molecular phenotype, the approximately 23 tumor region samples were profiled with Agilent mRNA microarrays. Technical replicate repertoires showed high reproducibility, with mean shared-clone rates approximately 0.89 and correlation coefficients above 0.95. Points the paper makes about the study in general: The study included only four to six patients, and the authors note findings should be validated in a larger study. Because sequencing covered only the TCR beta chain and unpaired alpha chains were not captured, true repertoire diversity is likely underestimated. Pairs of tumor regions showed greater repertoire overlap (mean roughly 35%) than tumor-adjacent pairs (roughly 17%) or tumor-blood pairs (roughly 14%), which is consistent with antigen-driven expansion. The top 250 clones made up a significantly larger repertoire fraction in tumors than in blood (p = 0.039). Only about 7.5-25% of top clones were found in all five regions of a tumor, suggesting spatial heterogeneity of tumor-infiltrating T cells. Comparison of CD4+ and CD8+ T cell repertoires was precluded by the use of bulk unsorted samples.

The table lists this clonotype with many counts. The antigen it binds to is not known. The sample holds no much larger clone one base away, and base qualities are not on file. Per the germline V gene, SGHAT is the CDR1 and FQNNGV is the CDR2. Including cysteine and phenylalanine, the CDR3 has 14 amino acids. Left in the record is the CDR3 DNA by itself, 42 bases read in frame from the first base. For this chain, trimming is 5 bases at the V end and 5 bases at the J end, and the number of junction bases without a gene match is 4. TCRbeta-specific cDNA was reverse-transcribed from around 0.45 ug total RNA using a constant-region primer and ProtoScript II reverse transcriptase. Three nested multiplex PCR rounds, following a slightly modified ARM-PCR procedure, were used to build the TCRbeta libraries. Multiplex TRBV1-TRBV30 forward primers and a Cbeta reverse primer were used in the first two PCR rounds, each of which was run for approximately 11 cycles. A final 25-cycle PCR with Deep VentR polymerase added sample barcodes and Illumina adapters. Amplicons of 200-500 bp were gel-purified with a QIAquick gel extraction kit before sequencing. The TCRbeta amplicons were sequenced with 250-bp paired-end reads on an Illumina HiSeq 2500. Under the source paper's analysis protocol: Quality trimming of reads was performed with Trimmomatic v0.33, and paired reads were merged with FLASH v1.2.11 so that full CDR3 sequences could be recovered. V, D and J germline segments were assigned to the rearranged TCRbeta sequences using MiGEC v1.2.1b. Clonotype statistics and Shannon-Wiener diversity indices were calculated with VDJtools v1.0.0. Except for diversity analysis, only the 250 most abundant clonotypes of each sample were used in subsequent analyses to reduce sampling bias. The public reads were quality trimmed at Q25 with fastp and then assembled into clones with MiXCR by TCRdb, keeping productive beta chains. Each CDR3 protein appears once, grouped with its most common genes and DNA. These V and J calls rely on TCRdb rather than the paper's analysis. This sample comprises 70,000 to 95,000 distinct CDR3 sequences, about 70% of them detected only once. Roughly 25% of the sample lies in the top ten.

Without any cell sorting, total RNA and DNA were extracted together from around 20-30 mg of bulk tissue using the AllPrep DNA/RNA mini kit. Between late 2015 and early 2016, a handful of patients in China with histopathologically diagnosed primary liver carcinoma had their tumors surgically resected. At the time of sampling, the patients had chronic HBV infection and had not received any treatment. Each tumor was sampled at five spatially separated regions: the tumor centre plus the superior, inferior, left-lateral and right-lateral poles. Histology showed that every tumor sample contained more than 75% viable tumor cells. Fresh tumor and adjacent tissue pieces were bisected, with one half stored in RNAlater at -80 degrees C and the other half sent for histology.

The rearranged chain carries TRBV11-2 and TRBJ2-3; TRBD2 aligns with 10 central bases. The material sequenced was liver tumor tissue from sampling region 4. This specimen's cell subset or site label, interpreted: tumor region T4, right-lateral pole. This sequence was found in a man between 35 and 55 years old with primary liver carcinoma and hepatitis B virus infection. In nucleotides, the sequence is TGTGCCAGCAGCCCCGGGACTAGCGAAGATACGCAGTATTTT. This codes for CASSPGTSEDTQYF.